This T cell receptor (beta chain) comes out of a study of human T cells and chemical hapten exposure. TCRdb ran MiXCR on the RACE reads and lists one entry per CDR3 protein. Among around 350,000 distinct CDR3 sequences listed, around 5.5% were seen once. This CDR3 spans 13 amino acids. Between the trimmed V and J ends, which lost 0 bases and 5 bases, there was a span of 9 bases. The germline CDR1 and CDR2 sequences are SGHNT and YYREEE (reference sequence). This clonotype has at least ten counts. Time point defined: pre-sensitization, week 0. Treatment defined: therapeutic diphenylcyclopropenone sensitization with weekly scalp DPC.

This chain links TRBV5-4 with TRBJ2-7; no clear D. The receptor was derived from a woman aged 18 to 35 with alopecia areata. Some clones in this sample may be carry-over from other donors' samples. This material consisted of whole blood, taken in connection with sensitization to the hapten diphenylcyclopropenone (DPC). The chain's CDR3 is CASSLEVEDEQYF. The CDR3 nucleotides read TGTGCCAGCAGCTTGGAAGTAGAGGACGAGCAGTACTTC. The whole variable domain, filled in from reference TRBV5-4 and TRBJ2-7, reads ETGVTQSPTHLIKTRGQQVTLRCSSQSGHNTVSWYQQALGQGPQFIFQYYREEENGRGNFPPRFSGLQFPNYSSELNVNALELDDSALYLCASSLEVEDEQYFGPGTRLTVT.